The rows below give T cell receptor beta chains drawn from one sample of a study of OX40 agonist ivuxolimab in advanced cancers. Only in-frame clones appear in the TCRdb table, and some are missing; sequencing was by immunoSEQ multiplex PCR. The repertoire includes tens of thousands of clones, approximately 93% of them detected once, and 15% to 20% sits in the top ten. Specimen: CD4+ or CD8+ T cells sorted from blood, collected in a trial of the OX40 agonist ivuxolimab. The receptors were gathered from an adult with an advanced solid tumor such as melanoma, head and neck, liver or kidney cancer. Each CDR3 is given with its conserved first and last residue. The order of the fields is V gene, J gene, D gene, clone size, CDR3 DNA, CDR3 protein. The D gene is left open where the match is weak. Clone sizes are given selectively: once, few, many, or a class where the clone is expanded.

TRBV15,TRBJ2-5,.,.,TGTGCCACCAGCAGAGAGGGATCAGGGGTTTTGGAAGAGACCCAGTACTTC,CATSREGSGVLEETQYF
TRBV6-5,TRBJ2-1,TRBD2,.,TGTGCCAGCAGCGGGACTAGCGGTTCCCCCAATGAGCAGTTCTTC,CASSGTSGSPNEQFF
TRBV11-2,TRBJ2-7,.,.,TGTGCCAGCATGACAGCTGCCTACGAGCAGTACTTC,CASMTAAYEQYF
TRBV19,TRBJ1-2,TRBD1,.,TGTGCCAGTAGTGGACAGGGTGTTAACTATGGCTACACCTTC,CASSGQGVNYGYTF
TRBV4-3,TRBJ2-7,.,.,TGCGCCAGCAGCCAAGATCATGCATCCCTATACGAGCAGTACTTC,CASSQDHASLYEQYF
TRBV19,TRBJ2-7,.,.,TGTGCCAGTTGGGACGTCCGAAGCTCCTACGAGCAGTACTTC,CASWDVRSSYEQYF
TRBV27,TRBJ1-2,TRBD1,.,TGTGCCAGCAGTGGCTCAACAGGGGAGTATGGCTACACCTTC,CASSGSTGEYGYTF
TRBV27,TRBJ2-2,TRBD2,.,TGTGCCAGCAGTTTATTCAGCGGGAGGGGGACCACCGGGGAGCTGTTTTTT,CASSLFSGRGTTGELFF
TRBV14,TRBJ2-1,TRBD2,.,TGTGCCAGCAGCCAAGCTTGGGGCTGGGGACTAGCGGTCCACAATGAGCAGTTCTTC,CASSQAWGWGLAVHNEQFF
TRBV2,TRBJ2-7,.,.,TGTGCCAGCAGTGAGGCTAGTATCTCCTACGAGCAGTACTTC,CASSEASISYEQYF
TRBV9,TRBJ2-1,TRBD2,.,TGTGCCAGCAGCGCGACGGGAGGCGGGGGTGAGCAGTTCTTC,CASSATGGGGEQFF
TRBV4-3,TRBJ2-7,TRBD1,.,TGCGCCAGCAGCCAAGATCGGACAGGCTCCTTAAATACCTACGAGCAGTACTTC,CASSQDRTGSLNTYEQYF
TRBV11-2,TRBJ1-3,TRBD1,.,TGTGCCAGCAGCCACGGACAGGCCTACTCTGGAAACACCATATATTTT,CASSHGQAYSGNTIYF
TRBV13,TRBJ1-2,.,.,TGTGCCAGCAGCTTAGTTCAGGGTGGAAACTATGGCTACACCTTC,CASSLVQGGNYGYTF
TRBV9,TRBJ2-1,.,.,TGTGCCAGCAGCTCCCTCCCCCGGGAGCAGTTCTTC,CASSSLPREQFF
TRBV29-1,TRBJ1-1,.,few,TGCAGCGCCCTAACGAACACTGAAGCTTTCTTT,CSALTNTEAFF
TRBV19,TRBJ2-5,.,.,TGTGCCAGTAGTTCTCAGAGTGAAGAGACCCAGTACTTC,CASSSQSEETQYF
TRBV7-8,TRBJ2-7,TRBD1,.,TGTGCCAGCACCCAAAAGGAAAGACAGGGGGCGGACGAGCAGTACTTC,CASTQKERQGADEQYF
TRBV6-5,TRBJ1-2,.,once,TGTGCCAGCAGCGCACAGGGTCTCTACCATGGCTACACCTTC,CASSAQGLYHGYTF
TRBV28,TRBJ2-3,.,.,TGTGCCAGCAGTTTAGAGCCAGATACGCAGTATTTT,CASSLEPDTQYF
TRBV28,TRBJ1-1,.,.,TGTGCCAGCAACTCGAGGGAGTACACTGAAGCTTTCTTT,CASNSREYTEAFF
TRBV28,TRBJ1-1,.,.,TGTGCCAGCAGTTCTTTTTTGGGGAACACTGAAGCTTTCTTT,CASSSFLGNTEAFF
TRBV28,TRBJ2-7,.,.,TGTGCCAGCATGGAGGGGGATAGTTACGAGCAGTACTTC,CASMEGDSYEQYF
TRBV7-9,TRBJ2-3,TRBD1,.,TGTGCCAGCAGCTTCCGGGACAGGGGCTCAGATACGCAGTATTTT,CASSFRDRGSDTQYF
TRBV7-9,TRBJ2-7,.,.,TGTGCCAGCAGCTTAGTTGGACAGCACTACGAGCAGTACTTC,CASSLVGQHYEQYF
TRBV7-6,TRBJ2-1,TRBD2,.,TGTGCCAGCAGCCTTAGGGGGTTAGCGGGAGGGCCGATTGAGCAGTTCTTC,CASSLRGLAGGPIEQFF
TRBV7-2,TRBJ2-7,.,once,TGTGCCAGCAGCTCAACCCCTAGCATTTACTACGAGCAGTACTTC,CASSSTPSIYYEQYF
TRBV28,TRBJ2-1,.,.,TGTGCCAGCAGTCTAAATTGGGGGGATCAGTTCTTC,CASSLNWGDQFF
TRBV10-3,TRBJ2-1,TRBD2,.,TGTGCCATCAGTGAGGAGCTAGCGGGGGCCAATGAGCAGTTCTTC,CAISEELAGANEQFF
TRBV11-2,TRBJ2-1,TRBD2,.,TGTGCCAGCAGCTTAGATCGAGCGGGAGGGCCGGATGAGCAGTTCTTC,CASSLDRAGGPDEQFF
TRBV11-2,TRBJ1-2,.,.,TGTGCCAGCAGCGCCGAGGGTTGGGACTATGGCTACACCTTC,CASSAEGWDYGYTF
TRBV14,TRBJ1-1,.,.,TGTGCCAGCAGCCCGTGGTCCTCTGAAGCTTTCTTT,CASSPWSSEAFF
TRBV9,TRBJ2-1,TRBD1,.,TGTGCCAGCAGTCTACCGGGACAGGGAGACAATGAGCAGTTCTTC,CASSLPGQGDNEQFF
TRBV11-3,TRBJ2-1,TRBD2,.,TGTGCCAGCAGCTTAGTAGCGGGAGTGGATGAGCAGTTCTTC,CASSLVAGVDEQFF
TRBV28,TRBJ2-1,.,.,TGTGCCAGCAGTGATGGGGGCGCCTCTCTCCATGAGCAGTTCTTC,CASSDGGASLHEQFF
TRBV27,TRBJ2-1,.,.,TGTGCCAGCAGTCCCGGGGTAGCCGGCTCCTACAATGAGCAGTTCTTC,CASSPGVAGSYNEQFF
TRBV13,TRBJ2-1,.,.,TGTGCCAGCAGCCCAGGACAATACAATGAGCAGTTCTTC,CASSPGQYNEQFF
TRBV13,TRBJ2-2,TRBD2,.,TGTGCCAGCGACCCCCCGGGACTAGCGAACACCGGGGAGCTGTTTTTT,CASDPPGLANTGELFF
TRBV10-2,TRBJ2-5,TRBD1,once,TGCGCCAGCAGTCTCGCACGGACAGGGGGCTGGGAGACCCAGTACTTC,CASSLARTGGWETQYF